One and the same sample provided the 20 T cell receptor beta chains below, sequenced in a study of radiotherapy plus CTLA-4 blockade in lung cancer. Assay used: immunoSEQ multiplex PCR; TCRdb lists only in-frame clones, some missing. The sample yields 70,000 to 95,000 clones, under 85% seen once. This sample comprised peripheral blood, obtained from a patient treated with radiotherapy plus ipilimumab. These receptor sequences come from a human donor with non-small cell lung cancer that progressed on radiotherapy plus ipilimumab.

The DNA of the CDR3 is TGTGCCAGCAGCCTAGGGCAAGGTGAAAAACTGTTTTTT. It is translated as CASSLGQGEKLFF. The chain carries TRBV9 and TRBJ1-4, with no clear D. CDR3 length: 13 residues. In germline, CDR1 is SGDLS, CDR2 YYNGEE. The germline V and J ends were trimmed by 4 bases and 7 bases, with 11 bases remaining between them.

The chain employs TRBV6-1 and TRBJ2-7; TRBD2 matches 13 bases. Germline V lookup: CDR1 MNHNS, CDR2 SASEGT. This CDR3 contains 14 residues. J lost 7 bases, V lost 6 bases, and 6 bases had no gene match. The CDR3 here is CASRGTSGMSEQYF. Written as DNA, the CDR3 is TGTGCCAGCAGAGGGACTAGCGGGATGAGTGAGCAGTACTTC.

The V call is TRBV9, the J call TRBJ2-5; D may be TRBD2 (5 bases). CDR1 is SGDLS, CDR2 YYNGEE, per germline. The CDR3 loop spans 14 amino acids. The V gene lost 4 bases and the J gene lost 2 bases, with 12 bases spanning the gap. CDR3 sequence: CASSYGLYQETQYF. In DNA, the CDR3 is TGTGCCAGCAGCTACGGACTTTATCAAGAGACCCAGTACTTC.

This clone was detected once. The V and J genes are TRBV13 and TRBJ1-2; 10 bases fit TRBD1. CDR3 size: 17 residues. V dropped 5 bases and J dropped 4; count of bases not matched to a gene: 13. CDR1 is PRHDT, CDR2 FYEKMQ, per germline (reference sequence). DNA for the CDR3: TGTGCCAGCAGCCTCGGGACAGGGGCACGGGGGGCCTATGGCTACACCTTC. As protein: CASSLGTGARGAYGYTF.

The V and J genes are TRBV27 and TRBJ2-3; D may be TRBD1 or TRBD2 (5 bases each). Trimming took off 3 bases at V and 5 bases at J, with 21 bases between the two ends. The germline V gene encodes CDR1 MNHEY and CDR2 SMNVEV (reference sequence). The CDR3 totals 17 residues. CDR3 bases: TGTGCCAGCAGTTTGCGGGCAGGGTTCGGTATGTTAGATACGCAGTATTTT. It codes for CASSLRAGFGMLDTQYF.

V is TRBV27 and J is TRBJ1-2; D perhaps matches TRBD1 (6 bases). Germline lookup yields CDR1 MNHEY and CDR2 SMNVEV (reference sequence). V was shortened by 4 bases and J by 7 bases, with 16 bases between the two germline ends. CDR3 length equals 14 residues. CDR3 in DNA: TGTGCCAGCAGTTCTTCCGGGGGCAGACGTGGCTACACCTTC. Its translation is CASSSSGGRRGYTF.

A note on this clone: This CDR3 is also generated by other DNA sequences in the sample. The chain uses TRBV4-1 and TRBJ1-6; D gene ambiguous. Trimming shortened V by 5 bases and J by 9 bases, and 17 bases separated the two germline ends. The CDR3 totals 15 residues. Per the germline V gene, CDR1 is MGHRA and CDR2 is YSYEKL. The CDR3 sequence is CASSEPTGRASPLHF. CDR3 nucleotides: TGCGCCAGCAGCGAACCGACGGGGAGAGCTTCACCCCTCCACTTT.

The chain combines TRBV30 with TRBJ2-3; 7 nucleotides align to TRBD2. The CDR3 runs to 17 residues. Germline V lookup: CDR1 GTSNPN, CDR2 SVGIG (reference sequence). V shed 2 bases and J 5 bases; nucleotides not matched to a gene: 16. The CDR3 protein is CAWSLLGRGTGGDTQYF. CDR3 sequence (DNA): TGTGCCTGGAGTCTTCTGGGGCGGGGGACTGGCGGAGATACGCAGTATTTT.

The chain joins TRBV5-4 to TRBJ2-3; D uncertain. Germline V gene data show CDR1 as SGHNT and CDR2 as YYREEE (reference sequence). Deletions cut 4 bases from V and 2 bases from J, with 14 bases between. This CDR3 comprises 15 residues. Here the CDR3 reads CASSRRQVNTDTQYF. CDR3 in DNA: TGTGCCAGCAGCAGACGTCAGGTGAACACAGATACGCAGTATTTT.

The V gene is TRBV9, the J gene TRBJ2-2, with D maybe TRBD2 (5 bases). Germline values: CDR1 SGDLS, CDR2 YYNGEE. Deletions cut 0 bases from V and 4 bases from J, with 10 bases between. This CDR3 has 15 residues. As DNA, the CDR3 is TGTGCCAGCAGCGTAGACGAGGGAGTCACCGGGGAGCTGTTTTTT. Protein product: CASSVDEGVTGELFF.

The genes are TRBV4-3 and TRBJ2-1; no reliable D call. This CDR3 has 15 residues. V lost 1 base and J lost 2, with 9 bases in between. Germline CDR1 and CDR2: LGHNA and YSLEER. The CDR3 protein is CASSQGRVAYNEQFF. DNA for the CDR3: TGCGCCAGCAGCCAAGGTCGGGTAGCCTACAATGAGCAGTTCTTC.

This rearrangement joins TRBV30 to TRBJ2-5, with 9 positions matching TRBD1. Per germline, CDR1 GTSNPN and CDR2 SVGIG (reference sequence). The CDR3 is made up of 16 amino acids. The V segment lost 5 bases and the J segment 1 base; nucleotides outside the gene matches: 11. The CDR3: CAWGQGYFLPQETQYF. Here the CDR3 DNA reads TGTGCCTGGGGACAGGGGTACTTTTTGCCCCAAGAGACCCAGTACTTC.

V and J are TRBV18 and TRBJ2-3; tentatively, D is TRBD2 (7 bases). CDR1 and CDR2 from the germline V gene are KGHSH and LQKENI. The CDR3 is 15 residues long. The ends were cut back, 3 bases at V and 6 bases at J, with 16 bases in the middle. CDR3 loop: CASSPPGGGEDTQYF. CDR3 DNA: TGTGCCAGCTCACCGCCTGGAGGGGGGGAGGATACGCAGTATTTT. Combining the CDR3 with reference TRBV18 and TRBJ2-3 gives the whole variable domain NAGVMQNPRHLVRRRGQEARLRCSPMKGHSHVYWYRQLPEEGLKFMVYLQKENIIDESGMPKERFSAEFPKEGPSILRIQQVVRGDSAAYFCASSPPGGGEDTQYFGPGTRLTVL.

This chain joins TRBV6-5 and TRBJ1-1; D is uncertain. Germline loops: CDR1 MNHEY, CDR2 SVGAGI. This CDR3 has 14 amino acids. The ends were cut back, 2 bases at V and 5 bases at J, with 12 bases in the middle. CDR3 DNA: TGTGCCAGCAGTTACATGGAGGGTGGAACTGAAGCTTTCTTT. Translating gives CASSYMEGGTEAFF.

On this clone itself: One junction end disagrees with the germline gene, perhaps due to a read error. The same CDR3 can be traced to other DNA sequences in this sample. CDR3 bases: TGTGCCAGTAGCTTTCGTTGGGAAGCTTTCTTT. Translation gives CASSFRWEAFF. V and J are TRBV11-2 and TRBJ1-1, with unresolved D. The CDR3 length is 11 residues. Germline lookup yields CDR1 SGHAT and CDR2 FQNNGV.

The V and J genes are TRBV7-2 and TRBJ1-2; 9 bases agree with TRBD1. Germline assignment: CDR1 SGHTA and CDR2 FQGNSA. Trimming removed 3 bases from V and 4 bases from J; junction bases left unmatched: 6. The CDR3 runs 15 residues. The CDR3 sequence: CASSFPDRGVYGYTF. In DNA form, the CDR3 reads TGTGCCAGCAGCTTCCCCGACAGGGGGGTCTATGGCTACACCTTC.

V gene TRBV6-1 combines with J gene TRBJ2-5, with D unclear. Between the trimmed V and J ends, which lost 6 bases and 1 base, there was a span of 3 bases. Germline V CDR1 and CDR2: MNHNS, SASEGT. This CDR3 is 11 amino acids long. The CDR3 nucleotides read TGTGCCAGCAGGGCCCAAGAGACCCAGTACTTC. Translated, it gives CASRAQETQYF.

In the case of this clone: No conserved phenylalanine or tryptophan is present at the end of the CDR3, so a read error is the likely explanation. The genes are TRBV7-9 and TRBJ2-7, with 7 bases identical to TRBD1. The junction had 2 bases not matched to a gene; V was cut back by 3 bases and J by 3 bases. The length of the CDR3 is 13 residues. Germline loops: CDR1 SEHNR, CDR2 FQNEAQ (reference sequence). CDR3 DNA: TGTGCCAGCAGCTTCGGGACAGACTACGAGCAGTACCTC. Residues: CASSFGTDYEQYL.

The V call is TRBV6-1, the J call TRBJ1-6; D is perhaps TRBD1 (6 bases). Trimming pared 6 bases from V and 11 bases from J, leaving 11 bases between. Looked up from germline, CDR1 is MNHNS and CDR2 is SASEGT. This CDR3 spans 12 amino acids. The CDR3 nucleotides are TGTGCCAGCAGCACAGGGCCGGCACCCCTCCACTTT. It specifies CASSTGPAPLHF.

The rearrangement uses TRBV11-2 and TRBJ2-1; 8 bases fit TRBD2. The CDR3 has 15 residues. Losses at the gene ends were 5 bases for V and 2 bases for J; bases not matched to a gene: 5. The V gene's germline CDR1 is SGHAT and CDR2 FQNNGV. The CDR3, as DNA: TGTGCCAGCAGCGCCACTAGCGGCCCCTACAATGAGCAGTTCTTC. It encodes CASSATSGPYNEQFF.